This T cell receptor (beta chain) was obtained from a study of blood T cell repertoires in COVID-19. Turning to the study itself: Spain, Italy and the United States supplied samples that represented acute and convalescent COVID-19.

Germline V CDR1 and CDR2: SGHRS, YFSETQ. V was shortened by 4 bases and J by 6 bases, with 11 bases between the two germline ends. The CDR3 has 14 residues. Using immunoSEQ multiplex PCR, the repertoire was profiled, and TCRdb retains in-frame clones only, with some absent. The sample consists of approximately 190,000 clones, 84% of them appearing once. This sequence joins TRBV5-1 and TRBJ1-6; maybe TRBD1 (6 bases). Source material: peripheral blood. This TCR was sampled from a man aged 25-40 years with active or convalescent COVID-19. The CDR3 DNA is TGCGCCAGCAGCCCAGGACAGCTTAATTCACCCCTCCACTTT. The encoded protein is CASSPGQLNSPLHF.